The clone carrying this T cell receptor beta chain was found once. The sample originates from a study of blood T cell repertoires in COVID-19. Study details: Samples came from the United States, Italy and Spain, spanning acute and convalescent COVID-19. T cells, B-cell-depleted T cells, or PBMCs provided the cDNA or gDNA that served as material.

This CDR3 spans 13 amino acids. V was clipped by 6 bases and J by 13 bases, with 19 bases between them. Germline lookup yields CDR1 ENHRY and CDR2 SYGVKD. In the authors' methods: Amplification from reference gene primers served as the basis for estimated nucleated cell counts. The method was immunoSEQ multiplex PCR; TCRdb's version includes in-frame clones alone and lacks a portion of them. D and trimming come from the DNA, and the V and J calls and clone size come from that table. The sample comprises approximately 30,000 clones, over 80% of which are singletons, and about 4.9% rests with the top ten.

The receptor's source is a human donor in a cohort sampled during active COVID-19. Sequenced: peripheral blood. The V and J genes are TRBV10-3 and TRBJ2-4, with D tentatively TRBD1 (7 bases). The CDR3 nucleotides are TGTGCCATCAGCGACGGGAGCCCGGGACAGCAGTACTTC. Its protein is CAISDGSPGQQYF.